This T cell receptor (beta chain) was sequenced during a study of T cell repertoires in cytomegalovirus infection (dated 2019 in TCRdb). Background on the whole study: Donor HLA type was relevant to the analysis, because carriage of CMV infection together with the matching HLA type was indicated by public TCR beta signatures. The investigation overall reported the following: In both this cohort and an independent roughly 400-donor cohort, the cumulative frequency of public TCR beta family members distinguished carriers of CMV infection plus the relevant HLA type. The ex vivo response was dominated by HLA-C-restricted CMV-specific TCR beta clonotypes, which also provided the single most frequent clonotype in two of eight donors.

In the germline V gene (reference sequence), CDR1 corresponds to PRHDT and CDR2 to FYEKMQ. Counted from cysteine to phenylalanine, this CDR3 has 15 amino acids. The retained sequence is limited to the CDR3, 45 bases, with the frame set at the first base. V gives up 5 bases and J gives up 0 bases, and the segment between their germline ends measures 11 bases. Sequencing used an Illumina HiSeq 1500. The raw public reads went through TCRdb reprocessing: fastp at Q25, MiXCR clone calling, in-frame beta chains kept. A single entry per CDR3 protein holds the most common genes and DNA from its merged rows. Present in this sample are approximately 180,000 distinct CDR3 sequences, about 18% of which were seen just once. About 25% of the sample is taken by the ten largest. This clonotype was seen a handful of times. Its antigen is not yet known. Base-call qualities are not available, and no considerably larger clone is one nucleotide away.

The sequence came from a human donor in good health (CMV status not recorded). Some clones in this sample may be carry-over from other donors' samples. Input material: CD8+ T cells from PBMCs. The sequence joins TRBV13 to TRBJ1-5; tentative D gene TRBD1, with 5 bases matching. CDR3 loop: CASSLSGGSNQPQHF. The DNA sequence reads TGTGCCAGCAGCCTTAGCGGGGGTAGCAATCAGCCCCAGCATTTT.